This TCR beta chain was found in a study of graft-versus-host responses after intestinal transplantation. The method was immunoSEQ multiplex PCR; TCRdb's version includes in-frame clones alone and lacks a portion of them. The sample comprises 90,000 to 150,000 clones, 85% to 95% of which are singletons, and around 3% rests with the top ten. The CDR3 runs to 13 residues. Study-wide results and limits: Recipient-marrow GvH clones were detected, some having first appeared in ileum or blood.

Details on this clone: The antigen is not known.

This clonotype was sampled from a human donor who received an intestinal transplant. The source material was unstimulated CD8+ T cells sorted from spleen or lymph node cells, sampled before intestinal transplant. The J gene is TRBJ2-7, the V gene TRBV21-1; the D call TRBD2 from the table was never checked on the DNA. TRBV21-1 is deemed a pseudogene. The CDR3 is CASSKAHQGGKYF. CDR3 in DNA: TGTGCCAGCAGCAAAGCGCACCAGGGCGGGAAGTACTTC.